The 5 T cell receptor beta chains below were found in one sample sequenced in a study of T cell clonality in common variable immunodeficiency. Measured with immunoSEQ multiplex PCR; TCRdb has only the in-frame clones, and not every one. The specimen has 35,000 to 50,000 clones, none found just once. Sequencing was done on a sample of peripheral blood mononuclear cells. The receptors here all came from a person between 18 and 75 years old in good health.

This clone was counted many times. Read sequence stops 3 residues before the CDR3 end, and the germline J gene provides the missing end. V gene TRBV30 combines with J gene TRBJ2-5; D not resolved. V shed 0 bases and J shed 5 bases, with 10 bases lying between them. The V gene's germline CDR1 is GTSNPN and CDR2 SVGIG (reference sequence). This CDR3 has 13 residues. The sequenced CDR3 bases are TGTGCCTGGAGTGTAATCAGTTACGAGACC. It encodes CAWSVISYET. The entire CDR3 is CAWSVISYETQYF.

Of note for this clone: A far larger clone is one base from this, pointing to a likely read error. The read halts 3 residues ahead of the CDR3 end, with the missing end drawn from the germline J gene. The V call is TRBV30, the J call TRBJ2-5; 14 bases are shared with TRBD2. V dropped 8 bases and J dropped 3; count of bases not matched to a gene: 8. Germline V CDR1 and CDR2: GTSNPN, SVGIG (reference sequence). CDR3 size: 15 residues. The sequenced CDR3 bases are TGTGCCCGGGGTCCGGGACTAGCGGGAGAAGAGACC. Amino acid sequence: CARGPGLAGEET. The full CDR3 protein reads CARGPGLAGEETQYF. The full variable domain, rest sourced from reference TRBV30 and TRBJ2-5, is SQTIHQWPATLVQPVGSPLSLECTVEGTSNPNLYWYRQAAGRGLQLLFYSVGIGQISSEVPQNLSASRPQDRQFILSSKKLLLSDSGFYLCARGPGLAGEETQYFGPGTRLLVL.

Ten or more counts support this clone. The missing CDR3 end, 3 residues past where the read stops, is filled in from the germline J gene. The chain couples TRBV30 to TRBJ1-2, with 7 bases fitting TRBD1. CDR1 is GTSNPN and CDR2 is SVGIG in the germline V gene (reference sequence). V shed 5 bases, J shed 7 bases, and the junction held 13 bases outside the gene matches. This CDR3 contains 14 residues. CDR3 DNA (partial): TGTGCCTGGGGACCCGGTTCAGGGGGAAGTGGC. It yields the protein CAWGPGSGGSG. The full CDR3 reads CAWGPGSGGSGYTF.

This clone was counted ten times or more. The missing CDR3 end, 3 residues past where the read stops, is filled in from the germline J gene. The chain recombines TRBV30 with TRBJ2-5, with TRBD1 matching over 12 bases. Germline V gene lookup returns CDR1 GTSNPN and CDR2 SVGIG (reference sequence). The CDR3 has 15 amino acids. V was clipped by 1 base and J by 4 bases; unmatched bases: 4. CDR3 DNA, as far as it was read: TGTGCCTGGAGTGGGGGGGACAGGGGGCGAGAGACC. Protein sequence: CAWSGGDRGRET. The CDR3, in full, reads CAWSGGDRGRETQYF.

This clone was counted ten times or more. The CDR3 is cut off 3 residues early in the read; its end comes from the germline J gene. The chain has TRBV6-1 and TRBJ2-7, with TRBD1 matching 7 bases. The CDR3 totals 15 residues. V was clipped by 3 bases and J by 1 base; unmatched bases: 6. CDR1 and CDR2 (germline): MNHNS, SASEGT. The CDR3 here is CASSDTGVGSYEQYF. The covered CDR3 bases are TGTGCCAGCAGTGATACAGGGGTGGGGTCCTACGAG.